The 10 T cell receptor beta chains given below trace back to one sample, sequenced in a study of blood T cell repertoires in COVID-19. Here immunoSEQ multiplex PCR was the method, and the copy in TCRdb shows in-frame clones only, minus some. The sample has 150,000 to 200,000 clones, 82% seen once; the top ten hold over 7.5%. Source material: peripheral blood. The receptors originated from a woman in her 70s with acute or convalescent COVID-19.

The gene calls are TRBV7-9 and TRBJ1-3; 7 nucleotides align to TRBD1. Trimming removed 4 bases from V and 1 base from J; junction bases left unmatched: 7. Germline CDR1 SEHNR, CDR2 FQNEAQ (reference sequence). This CDR3 has 16 residues. CDR3: CASSSRTGRSGNTIYF. The CDR3, as DNA: TGTGCCAGCAGCTCGCGGACAGGCCGTTCTGGAAACACCATATATTTT. Looking up the rest from reference TRBV7-9 and TRBJ1-3 gives the full variable domain: DTGVSQNPRHKITKRGQNVTFRCDPISEHNRLYWYRQTLGQGPEFLTYFQNEAQLEKSRLLSDRFSAERPKGSFSTLEIQRTEQGDSAMYLCASSSRTGRSGNTIYFGEGSWLTVV.

V is TRBV7-9 and J is TRBJ2-2; the D gene is possibly TRBD1 (6 bases). Germline CDR1 reads SEHNR; CDR2 reads FQNEAQ (reference sequence). This CDR3 is 16 amino acids long. V dropped 5 bases and J dropped 5 bases, with 18 bases sitting between them. The CDR3 coding sequence is TGTGCCAGCAGCCCGTCTGCGGCAAGGGGGACCGGGGAGCTGTTTTTT. This encodes CASSPSAARGTGELFF.

This clone has a single count. The chain uses TRBV9 and TRBJ2-2; 9 bases fit TRBD2. The CDR3 consists of 15 residues. CDR1 is SGDLS, CDR2 YYNGEE, per germline. The trim removed 3 bases at V and 2 bases at J, leaving 2 bases unmatched. In DNA form, the CDR3 reads TGTGCCAGCAGCGCGGGACTAGCTAACACCGGGGAGCTGTTTTTT. Translating gives CASSAGLANTGELFF.

The chain uses TRBV19 and TRBJ1-5, with D possibly TRBD1 on 6 matching bases. Germline-derived CDR1 and CDR2 are LNHDA and SQIVND (reference sequence). The CDR3 is made up of 16 amino acids. Trimming shortened V by 3 bases and J by 9 bases, and 21 bases separated the two germline ends. The CDR3 is CASSMGRGQPFRPQHF. CDR3 nucleotide sequence: TGTGCCAGTAGTATGGGTCGCGGACAGCCGTTTAGGCCCCAGCATTTT.

The rearrangement uses TRBV24-1 and TRBJ1-2; no definite D call. The CDR3 sequence is 14 residues long. Germline V gives CDR1 KGHDR, CDR2 SFDVKD. V lost 6 bases and J lost 1, with 11 bases in between. CDR3 sequence reads: CATSSAGLNYGYTF. The CDR3 DNA reads as TGTGCCACCAGTAGTGCAGGACTTAACTATGGCTACACCTTC.

This chain joins TRBV2 and TRBJ2-1; D is unresolved. Germline loops: CDR1 SNHLY, CDR2 FYNNEI. The CDR3 length is 12 residues. The V end was cut by 7 bases, the J end by 9 bases, with 13 bases between. CDR3 in amino acids: CASTYTVGEQFF. The CDR3 coding sequence is TGTGCCAGCACGTATACAGTGGGTGAGCAGTTCTTC.

The chain links TRBV30 to TRBJ2-1, with 10 bases aligning to TRBD1. Losses at the gene ends were 8 bases for V and 2 bases for J; bases not matched to a gene: 6. This CDR3 has 14 amino acids. CDR1 and CDR2 from the germline V gene are GTSNPN and SVGIG (reference sequence). This CDR3 is CAQDRGRTYNEQFF. CDR3 coding DNA: TGTGCCCAAGACAGGGGGCGAACCTACAATGAGCAGTTCTTC.

This sequence joins TRBV6-1 and TRBJ2-3, with D unclear. V was cut by 3 bases and J by 5 bases, with 9 bases left in between. Germline V gives CDR1 MNHNS, CDR2 SASEGT. The CDR3 is 13 amino acids. The CDR3 nucleotides are TGTGCCAGCAGTGACAATAGAGGAGATACGCAGTATTTT. Translation gives CASSDNRGDTQYF.

This sequence joins TRBV10-1 and TRBJ1-5; 8 bases align to TRBD1. The V gene end was trimmed by 9 bases and the J gene end by 2 bases; junction bases not matched to a gene: 3. CDR3 length: 13 amino acids. Germline V CDR1 and CDR2: WNHNN, SYGVQD (reference sequence). CDR3 residues: CASQGAGNQPQHF. In nucleotides, the CDR3 is TGCGCCAGTCAGGGGGCGGGCAATCAGCCCCAGCATTTT.

The chain is built from TRBV19 and TRBJ1-1; 9 nucleotides align to TRBD1. Germline CDR1 LNHDA, CDR2 SQIVND (reference sequence). Trimming took 6 bases from V and 1 from J; bases not matched to a gene: 6. This CDR3 has 15 amino acids. CDR3 in DNA: TGTGCCAGTAGAACGACAGGGGGTGCGAACACTGAAGCTTTCTTT. As protein: CASRTTGGANTEAFF. Full variable domain (remainder filled in from reference TRBV19 and TRBJ1-1): DGGITQSPKYLFRKEGQNVTLSCEQNLNHDAMYWYRQDPGQGLRLIYYSQIVNDFQKGDIAEGYSVSREKKESFPLTVTSAQKNPTAFYLCASRTTGGANTEAFFGQGTRLTVV.